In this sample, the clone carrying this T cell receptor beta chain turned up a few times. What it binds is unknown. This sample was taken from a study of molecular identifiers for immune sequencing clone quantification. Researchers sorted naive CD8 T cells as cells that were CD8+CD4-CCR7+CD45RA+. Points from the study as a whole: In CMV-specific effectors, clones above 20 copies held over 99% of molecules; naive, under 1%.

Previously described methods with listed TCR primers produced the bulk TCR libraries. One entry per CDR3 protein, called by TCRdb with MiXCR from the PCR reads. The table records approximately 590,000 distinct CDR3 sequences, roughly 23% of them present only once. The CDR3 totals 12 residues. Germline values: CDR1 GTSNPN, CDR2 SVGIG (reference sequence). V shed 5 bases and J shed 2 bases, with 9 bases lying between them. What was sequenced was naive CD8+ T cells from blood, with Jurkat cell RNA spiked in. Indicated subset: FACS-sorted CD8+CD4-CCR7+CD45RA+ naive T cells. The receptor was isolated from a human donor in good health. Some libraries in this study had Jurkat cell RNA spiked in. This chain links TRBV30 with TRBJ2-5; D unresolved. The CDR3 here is CAWETEQETQYF. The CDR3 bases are TGTGCCTGGGAGACGGAACAAGAGACCCAGTACTTC.